The present TCR beta chain was sequenced within a study of shared clonotypes between healthy human individuals. Across the study: The study used three CD4 naive, three CD4 memory, two CD8 naive and one CD8 memory plate per donor.

An even split of each subset's genomic DNA across several immunoSEQ plates was performed. Only in-frame clones appear in the TCRdb table, and some are missing; sequencing was by immunoSEQ multiplex PCR. The data contain hundreds of thousands of clones, about 91% of them singletons. Naive CD8 cells lacked CD45RO, underwent positive selection for CCR7 and left out terminally differentiated effector memory CD45RA+ cells. Recent vaccinations or acute infections were absent in the healthy HIV-negative adult donors. Germline V gene data show CDR1 as SQVTM and CDR2 as ANQGSEA. Unmatched junction bases numbered 6, after V lost 2 bases and J lost 8 bases. The length of the CDR3 is 14 residues.

The rearrangement uses TRBV29-1 and TRBJ2-1, with TRBD2 matching over 10 bases. Sequenced: naive CD8+ T cells sorted from blood. This clonotype was obtained from a man younger than 40 in good health. The CDR3 DNA is TGCAGCGTTGAACTAGCGGGAGTTAACCATGAGCAGTTCTTC. Translating it yields CSVELAGVNHEQFF.